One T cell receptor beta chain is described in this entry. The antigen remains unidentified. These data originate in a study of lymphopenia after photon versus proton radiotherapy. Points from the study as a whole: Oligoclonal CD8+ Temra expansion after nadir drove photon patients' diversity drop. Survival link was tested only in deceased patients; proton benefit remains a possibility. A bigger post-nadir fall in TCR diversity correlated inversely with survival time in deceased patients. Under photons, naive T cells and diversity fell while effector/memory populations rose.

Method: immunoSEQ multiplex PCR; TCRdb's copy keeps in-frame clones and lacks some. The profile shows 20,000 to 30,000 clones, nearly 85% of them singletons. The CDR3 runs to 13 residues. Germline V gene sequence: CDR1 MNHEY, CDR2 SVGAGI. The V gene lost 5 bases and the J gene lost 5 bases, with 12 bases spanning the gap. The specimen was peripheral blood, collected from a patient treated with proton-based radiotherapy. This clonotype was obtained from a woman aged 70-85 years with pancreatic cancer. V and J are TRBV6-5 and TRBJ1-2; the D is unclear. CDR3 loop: CASSPRARYGYTF. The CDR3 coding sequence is TGTGCCAGCAGTCCACGGGCCCGTTATGGCTACACCTTC.